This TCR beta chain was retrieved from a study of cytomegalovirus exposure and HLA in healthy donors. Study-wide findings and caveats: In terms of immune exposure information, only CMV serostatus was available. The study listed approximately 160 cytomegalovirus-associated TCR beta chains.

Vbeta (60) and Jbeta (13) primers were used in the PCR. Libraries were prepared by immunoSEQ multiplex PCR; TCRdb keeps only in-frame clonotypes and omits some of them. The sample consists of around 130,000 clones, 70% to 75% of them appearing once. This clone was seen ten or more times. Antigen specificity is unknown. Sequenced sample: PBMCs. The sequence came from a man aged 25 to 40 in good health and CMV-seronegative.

DNA of the CDR3: TGTGCCAGCAGTGAACGGTCGGTACAGACGGGCTACACCTTC. Translated: CASSERSVQTGYTF. The chain carries TRBV6-1 and TRBJ1-2; D gene unclear. Germline V gene data show CDR1 as MNHNS and CDR2 as SASEGT. Between the trimmed V and J ends, which lost 2 bases and 8 bases, there was a span of 15 bases. This CDR3 has 14 amino acids.